One sample yielded the 5 T cell receptor beta chains listed below, sequenced in a study of monozygotic twins with inflammatory bowel disease. No DNA is given; TCRdb re-called the 5' RACE reads and lists each CDR3 protein once. In all, the sample yields over 150,000 distinct CDR3 sequences. Sequenced sample: blood. These receptors were obtained from a human donor with ulcerative colitis or Crohn's disease, or a healthy co-twin of an affected twin (not recorded which).

The chain recombines TRBV7-8 with TRBJ2-3. This CDR3 has 16 amino acids. Germline-derived CDR1 and CDR2 are SGHVS and FQNEAQ. The CDR3 sequence is CASSLRANQVADTQYF.

The chain links TRBV6-6 to TRBJ1-5; lacking DNA, the TRBD1 call made by TCRdb goes unchecked. In germline, CDR1 is MNHNY, CDR2 SVGAGI (reference sequence). The CDR3 sequence is 12 residues long. CDR3 residues: CASSHRSQPQHF.

The CDR3 here is CAISEDRTPFYGYTF. V usage is TRBV10-3 and J usage is TRBJ1-2; TCRdb indicates TRBD1, and absent DNA this call remains unverified. The CDR3 totals 15 residues. Germline V CDR1 and CDR2: ENHRY, SYGVKD.

The genes are TRBV28 and TRBJ1-2; TCRdb's D gene call, TRBD1, goes unchecked for lack of DNA. The CDR3 has 13 residues. Germline CDR1 MDHEN, CDR2 SYDVKM. The CDR3 loop reads CASSLGTNRGYTF.

This chain uses TRBV7-9 with TRBJ2-7; the TCRdb call, TRBD2, lacks DNA for checking. Germline loops: CDR1 SEHNR, CDR2 FQNEAQ (reference sequence). The CDR3 spans 16 residues. CDR3 loop: CASSLGATGGMYEQYF.